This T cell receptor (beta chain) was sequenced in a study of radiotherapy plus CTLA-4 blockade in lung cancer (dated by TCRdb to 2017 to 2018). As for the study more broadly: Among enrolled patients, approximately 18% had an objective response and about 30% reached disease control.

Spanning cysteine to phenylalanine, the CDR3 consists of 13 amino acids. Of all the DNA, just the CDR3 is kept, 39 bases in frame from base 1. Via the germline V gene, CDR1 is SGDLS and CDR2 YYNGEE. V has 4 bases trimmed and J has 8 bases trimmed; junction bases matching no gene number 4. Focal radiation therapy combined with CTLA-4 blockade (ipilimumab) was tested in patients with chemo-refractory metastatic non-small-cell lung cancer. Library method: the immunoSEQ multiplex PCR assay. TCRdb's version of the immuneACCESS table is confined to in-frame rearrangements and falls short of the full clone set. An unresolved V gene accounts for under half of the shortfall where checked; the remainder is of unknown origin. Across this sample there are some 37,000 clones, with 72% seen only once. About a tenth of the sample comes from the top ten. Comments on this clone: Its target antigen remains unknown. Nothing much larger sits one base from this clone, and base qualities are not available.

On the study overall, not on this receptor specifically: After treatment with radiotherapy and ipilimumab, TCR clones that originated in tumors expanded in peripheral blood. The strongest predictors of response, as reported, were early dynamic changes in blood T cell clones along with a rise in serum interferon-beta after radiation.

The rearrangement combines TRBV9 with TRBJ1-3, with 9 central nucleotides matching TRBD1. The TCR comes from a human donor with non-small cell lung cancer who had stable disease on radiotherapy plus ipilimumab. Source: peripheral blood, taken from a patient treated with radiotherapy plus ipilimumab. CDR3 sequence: CASSLDRGDTIYF. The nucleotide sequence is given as TGTGCCAGCAGCCTGGACAGGGGAGACACCATATATTTT.